The clone carrying this TCR beta chain was counted many times. The antigen is undetermined. Authors' methods: The authors used CDR3 differences across clinicopathological groups to build a distant-metastasis classifier for papillary thyroid cancer. TCRdb re-called the PCR reads with MiXCR. TCRdb's processing, not the authors', yielded these V and J calls. The sample includes 37,000 or so clones, about 17% of them seen just once. This entry belongs to a study of metastatic and nonmetastatic thyroid tumors. About the study: Malignant and benign thyroid patients had repertoires compared in peripheral blood and tumor or nodule tissue.

V shed 2 bases and J shed 7 bases, with 14 bases lying between them. This CDR3 comprises 14 residues. Germline CDR1 is MRHNA and CDR2 is SNTAGT. Thyroid surgery was performed in patients who had received no treatment beforehand. Study-level results: Across blood and tumor, TCR beta diversity in malignant thyroid tumors was reportedly significantly higher than in benign nodules.

The specimen was blood. The chain couples TRBV6-4 to TRBJ1-2; possible D gene TRBD1, 5 bases. The TCR originated in a male donor with papillary thyroid cancer or a benign thyroid nodule (not recorded which). Some clones in this sample may be carry-over from other donors' samples. CDR3 in DNA: TGTGCCAGCAGTGACGTGTGGGGGAAGGGTGGCTACACCTTC. Amino acid sequence: CASSDVWGKGGYTF.